The clone carrying this T cell receptor (beta chain) was found a few times. Its antigen is unidentified. These data originate in a study of T cell repertoires in aging, cancer and after chemotherapy. Study findings and constraints: Rebound thymic output was suggested by rising median generation probability during chemotherapy in each cancer cohort.

Amplification of TCR beta used genomic DNA extracted from peripheral blood. The CDR3 totals 16 residues. Trimming stripped 3 bases from V and 7 bases from J, with 21 bases between. Germline assignment: CDR1 KGHSH and CDR2 LQKENI. TRB rearrangements spanning V, D and J were amplified using mixed TRB-A/B primers. TCRdb reprocessed the multiplex PCR reads with MiXCR, giving one entry per CDR3 protein. The sample has about 1,400 distinct CDR3 sequences, 25% to 30% seen once. The sequencing sample was made of blood. The chain employs TRBV18 and TRBJ1-2; D not resolved. The TCR sequence derives from a human donor with a blood cancer. The CDR3 DNA reads as TGTGCCAGCTCACCCTCTAACCTCGGGCAGACCCTTGGCTACACCTTC. As protein: CASSPSNLGQTLGYTF.